This section outlines one TCR beta chain sequence together with its context. Antigen unknown. The sample contains more than one DNA sequence encoding this CDR3. These data come from a study of beta chain features in type 1 diabetes. Looking at the study overall: Similarity in age, gender and cell yields was seen between patients and healthy donors. Regarding the study as a whole: Significant though moderate, a shortening of TCRB CDR3s appeared in all four CD4+ subsets of Type 1 diabetes patients. The study notes PCR might favor shorter templates equally in patients and controls. In the patient group, naive, central memory and Treg TCRB repertoires seemed more alike than in the healthy donor group.

Reverse transcribing all isolated RNA meant expressed TCRB transcripts were sequenced. Measured with immunoSEQ multiplex PCR; TCRdb has only the in-frame clones, and not every one. This sample has approximately 730,000 clones, with around an eighth found just once. Germline-derived CDR1 and CDR2 are SGDLS and YYNGEE. Between the trimmed V and J ends, which lost 0 bases and 4 bases, there was a span of 5 bases. The CDR3 loop spans 13 amino acids. Using CD45RO/CCR7/CD25/CD127/CD95/CD27, CD4+ naive, central memory, regulatory and stem cell-like memory cells were sorted. The rearrangement uses TRBV9 and TRBJ1-3, with D uncertain. Sequenced input: naive CD4+ T cells from blood. This clonotype was sampled from a man younger than 30 with type 1 diabetes. CDR3 sequence reads: CASSVEAGNTIYF. The CDR3 coding sequence is TGTGCCAGCAGCGTAGAGGCGGGAAACACCATATATTTT.